Each of the 22 T cell receptor beta chains below was sequenced from the same sample in a study of OX40 agonist ivuxolimab in advanced cancers. Profiling relied on immunoSEQ multiplex PCR, and the TCRdb table lists in-frame clones only, not all of them. Found here are 42,000 or so clones, more than 75% of them singletons; the top ten hold under 15%. Here the sequenced sample was CD4+ or CD8+ T cells sorted from blood, taken in a trial of the OX40 agonist ivuxolimab. These receptors were obtained from an adult with an advanced solid tumor such as melanoma, head and neck, liver or kidney cancer.

V usage is TRBV5-4 and J usage is TRBJ2-1; D is possibly TRBD1 (6 bases). The CDR3 is made up of 15 amino acids. Germline V gives CDR1 SGHNT, CDR2 YYREEE (reference sequence). The V end lost 9 bases, the J end lost 6 bases, and 22 bases lay between the germline ends. The chain's CDR3 is CATRSGTTRGNEQFF. DNA for the CDR3: TGTGCCACGCGATCCGGGACAACTAGGGGCAATGAGCAGTTCTTC.

This chain connects TRBV6-1 to TRBJ2-5; D possibly corresponds to TRBD1 (6 bases). V lost 0 bases, J lost 0 bases, and 14 bases lay in between. Germline-derived CDR1 and CDR2 are MNHNS and SASEGT. The CDR3 spans 17 residues. The chain's CDR3 is CASSEAPTGSYQETQYF. CDR3 in DNA: TGTGCCAGCAGTGAAGCGCCGACAGGTTCGTACCAAGAGACCCAGTACTTC.

The V gene is TRBV28, the J gene TRBJ2-1; D remains ambiguous. Germline assignment: CDR1 MDHEN and CDR2 SYDVKM. This CDR3 is 12 amino acids long. Trimming took 4 bases from V and 11 from J, leaving 12 bases between them. The CDR3 DNA reads TGTGCCAGCAGTTCCTACTCCCCTAAGCAGTTCTTC. It encodes CASSSYSPKQFF.

Worth noting for this clone: Its ends do not fully match the called genes, so a read error is possible. V and J are TRBV5-6 and TRBJ1-2; 10 positions match TRBD1. The CDR3 consists of 15 residues. Germline CDR1 SGHDT, CDR2 YYEEEE. CDR3 region: CASSIWTGGNYDYTF. CDR3 DNA: TGTGCCAGCAGCATATGGACAGGGGGTAACTATGACTACACCTTC.

The genes are TRBV27 and TRBJ1-2, with TRBD1 matching 8 bases. The CDR3 totals 14 residues. Losses at the gene ends were 5 bases for V and 2 bases for J; bases not matched to a gene: 4. The germline V gene has CDR1 MNHEY and CDR2 SMNVEV (reference sequence). Here the CDR3 reads CASSPDRANYGYTF. The CDR3 DNA follows: TGTGCCAGCAGTCCGGACAGGGCAAACTATGGCTACACCTTC.

The chain has TRBV6-4 and TRBJ2-1; perhaps TRBD1 as D (7 bases). Germline-derived CDR1 and CDR2 are MRHNA and SNTAGT. CDR3 length: 15 residues. The ends were cut back, 4 bases at V and 1 base at J, with 11 bases in the middle. The CDR3 DNA is TGTGCCAGCAGTGTGGAGGGGGCTTCCTACAATGAGCAGTTCTTC. Amino acids: CASSVEGASYNEQFF.

This rearrangement joins TRBV5-4 to TRBJ2-7, with D possibly TRBD1 on 5 matching bases. Germline CDR1 and CDR2: SGHNT and YYREEE (reference sequence). Trimming left V 6 bases short and J 2 bases short, with 15 bases between. CDR3 size: 14 residues. CDR3 sequence (DNA): TGTGCCAGCACCCTGGGTGGGGCGACCTACGAGCAGTACTTC. This codes for CASTLGGATYEQYF.

The chain has TRBV2 and TRBJ2-5; a possible D gene is TRBD2 (5 bases). Trimming shortened V by 6 bases and J by 5 bases, and 16 bases separated the two germline ends. This CDR3 has 14 amino acids. Germline CDR1 and CDR2: SNHLY and FYNNEI. CDR3 region: CASRTTEGWETQYF. The DNA of the CDR3 is TGTGCCAGCAGAACAACAGAGGGCTGGGAGACCCAGTACTTC.

The chain combines TRBV4-1 with TRBJ2-5; the D gene is possibly TRBD2 (6 bases). CDR1 MGHRA and CDR2 YSYEKL come from the germline V gene. The CDR3 is 15 amino acids. The ends were cut back, 4 bases at V and 2 bases at J, with 14 bases in the middle. The CDR3 protein is CASSLVGLPQETQYF. The CDR3 DNA reads as TGCGCCAGCAGCCTGGTCGGACTACCTCAAGAGACCCAGTACTTC.

V and J are TRBV5-6 and TRBJ1-1, with D maybe TRBD1 (5 bases). The CDR3 has 14 residues. V lost 7 bases to trimming and J lost 3 bases, with 16 bases between them. CDR1 is SGHDT, CDR2 YYEEEE, per germline. As DNA, the CDR3 is TGTGCCAGCGATATCGCAGGGTTGGACACTGAAGCTTTCTTT. This codes for CASDIAGLDTEAFF.

This clone turned up a few times. The rearrangement uses TRBV19 and TRBJ2-1; a weak D match, TRBD2 (6 bases). This CDR3 is 14 amino acids long. CDR1 and CDR2 (germline): LNHDA, SQIVND (reference sequence). The V end lost 9 bases, the J end lost 4 bases, and 16 bases lay between the germline ends. The CDR3 DNA is TGTGCCAGCTCCGCCGGGACTTTATACAATGAGCAGTTCTTC. Translated: CASSAGTLYNEQFF.

This chain joins TRBV19 and TRBJ2-7; TRBD1 agrees at 8 bases. From germline, CDR1 is LNHDA and CDR2 SQIVND (reference sequence). V shed 5 bases and J 5 bases; nucleotides not matched to a gene: 8. This CDR3 is 14 amino acids long. The chain's CDR3 is CASSPRTGWNEQYF. The CDR3, as DNA: TGTGCCAGTAGTCCCCGGACAGGGTGGAACGAGCAGTACTTC.

The genes are TRBV5-1 and TRBJ1-3; D unresolved. The CDR3 loop spans 14 amino acids. Per the germline V gene, CDR1 is SGHRS and CDR2 is YFSETQ. V was cut by 1 base and J by 3 bases, with 8 bases left in between. Here the CDR3 DNA reads TGCGCCAGCAGCTTGTATTCTAATGGAAACACCATATATTTT. Translating it yields CASSLYSNGNTIYF.

The gene calls are TRBV7-9 and TRBJ1-1; D gene ambiguous. Trimming took off 1 base at V and 5 bases at J, with 8 bases between the two ends. The CDR3 runs 13 residues. Germline CDR1 SEHNR, CDR2 FQNEAQ (reference sequence). This chain's CDR3 is CASSLGLGTEAFF. The CDR3 DNA sequence: TGTGCCAGCAGCTTAGGCCTAGGGACTGAAGCTTTCTTT.

This clone was seen a single time. V usage is TRBV27 and J usage is TRBJ2-1; D not resolved. The CDR3 is 11 residues long. Germline loops: CDR1 MNHEY, CDR2 SMNVEV (reference sequence). Trimming cost V 10 bases and J 7 bases, with 11 bases left between them. The CDR3 DNA reads as TGTGCCACCCGAAGAAGGAATGAGCAGTTCTTC. It codes for CATRRRNEQFF.

This chain uses TRBV4-1 with TRBJ1-2; D not certain. Germline-derived CDR1 and CDR2 are MGHRA and YSYEKL. The CDR3 extends over 13 amino acids. Between the trimmed V and J ends, which lost 3 bases and 3 bases, there was a span of 8 bases. CDR3 sequence: CASSHGNYYGYTF. The CDR3, as DNA: TGCGCCAGCAGCCACGGCAACTACTATGGCTACACCTTC.

V gene TRBV6-4 combines with J gene TRBJ2-2; either TRBD1 or TRBD2 may fit D (5 bases each). This CDR3 contains 13 residues. Per germline, CDR1 MRHNA and CDR2 SNTAGT. Trimming took off 4 bases at V and 3 bases at J, with 6 bases between the two ends. The CDR3 loop is CASSGGDTGELFF. For the CDR3, the DNA is TGTGCCAGCAGTGGAGGGGACACCGGGGAGCTGTTTTTT.

This chain joins TRBV30 and TRBJ2-7; D might be TRBD1 or TRBD2, each matching 5 bases. This CDR3 region has 11 residues. Per the germline V gene, CDR1 is GTSNPN and CDR2 is SVGIG (reference sequence). Written as DNA, the CDR3 is TGTGCTGGGACCGTCGCCTACGAGCAGTACTTC. Translating gives CAGTVAYEQYF.

The chain has TRBV7-9 and TRBJ1-2, with D maybe TRBD1 (5 bases). The CDR3 is 14 residues long. Germline values: CDR1 SEHNR, CDR2 FQNEAQ (reference sequence). V was trimmed by 1 base and J by 5 bases, leaving 11 bases between them. CDR3 region: CASSLGGEGYGYTF. The DNA of the CDR3 is TGTGCCAGCAGCTTAGGGGGGGAAGGATATGGCTACACCTTC.

V and J are TRBV6-1 and TRBJ1-5, with 9 bases matching TRBD1. Trimming at V came to 6 bases and at J to 4 bases, leaving 7 bases not matched to a gene. Germline V lookup: CDR1 MNHNS, CDR2 SASEGT. The CDR3 extends over 15 amino acids. CDR3 in DNA: TGTGCCAGCAGAGTAACAGGGGGCTTTAATCAGCCCCAGCATTTT. Translating it yields CASRVTGGFNQPQHF.

The V gene is TRBV6-5, the J gene TRBJ1-2; D is uncertain. Germline V lookup: CDR1 MNHEY, CDR2 SVGAGI. This CDR3 has 13 residues. The germline V and J ends were trimmed by 5 bases and 4 bases, with 11 bases remaining between them. This CDR3 is CASSHRVGYGYTF. Written as DNA, the CDR3 is TGTGCCAGCAGTCACCGGGTCGGCTATGGCTACACCTTC.

The chain is built from TRBV4-1 and TRBJ1-1; 9 nucleotides agree with TRBD1. There are 15 residues in the CDR3. V dropped 1 base and J dropped 5; count of bases not matched to a gene: 5. Germline CDR1 MGHRA, CDR2 YSYEKL. CDR3 sequence: CASSQVGTGLTEAFF. The CDR3 coding sequence is TGCGCCAGCAGCCAAGTCGGGACAGGGTTGACTGAAGCTTTCTTT.